Listed here is a single TCR beta chain. The data stem from a study of blood T cell repertoires in COVID-19. Study context: Sample material is recorded as cDNA or gDNA derived from T cells, B-cell-depleted T cells, or PBMCs.

Losses at the gene ends were 2 bases for V and 7 bases for J; bases not matched to a gene: 8. The CDR3 runs 14 residues. Germline V lookup: CDR1 SGHNT, CDR2 YYREEE (reference sequence). The authors' processing: Amplification with reference gene primers provided the estimates of nucleated cell counts. The table came from immunoSEQ multiplex PCR; TCRdb's copy has only in-frame clones and leaves some out. The V and J calls and clone size were taken over from that table, and D and trimming were inferred from the DNA. The table has 70,000 to 80,000 clones, nearly 80% seen once. This sequence originates from a human donor in a cohort sampled during active COVID-19. This chain uses TRBV5-4 with TRBJ2-5; 7 nucleotides match TRBD2. Input material: peripheral blood. This CDR3 is CASSLRAGHMTQYF. The CDR3 bases are TGTGCCAGCAGCTTACGAGCGGGGCATATGACCCAGTACTTC.